A selection of T cell receptor beta chains follows, all from one sample in a study of beta chain features in type 1 diabetes. Here immunoSEQ multiplex PCR was the method, and the copy in TCRdb shows in-frame clones only, minus some. Here the sample spans 15,000 to 17,000 clones, 40% to 45% being singletons. The sequencing input was stem cell memory CD4+ T cells from blood. These receptors all come from a woman aged 35 to 49 in good health. Both conserved end residues are part of each CDR3. A D gene is named only where the DNA matches it firmly. Size values are once, few and many counts, or a class for expanded clones, and some rows have none.

clone size: NA
D gene: NA
V gene: TRBV5-1
J gene: TRBJ2-5
CDR3 protein: CATRTTPSETQYF
CDR3 DNA: TGCGCCACCAGGACTACTCCCAGCGAGACCCAGTACTTC

clone size: few
D gene: NA
V gene: TRBV2
J gene: TRBJ1-5
CDR3 protein: CATEGRGSNQPQHF
CDR3 DNA: TGTGCCACTGAAGGTCGGGGTAGCAATCAGCCCCAGCATTTT

clone size: few
D gene: NA
V gene: TRBV5-1
J gene: TRBJ2-3
CDR3 protein: CASSARDTSTDTQYF
CDR3 DNA: TGCGCCAGCAGCGCACGGGACACTAGCACAGATACGCAGTATTTT

clone size: few
D gene: TRBD1
V gene: TRBV11-2
J gene: TRBJ2-7
CDR3 protein: CASRAPGQGSYEQYF
CDR3 DNA: TGTGCCAGCAGGGCACCGGGACAGGGCTCCTACGAGCAGTACTTC

clone size: NA
D gene: TRBD2
V gene: TRBV9
J gene: TRBJ2-7
CDR3 protein: CASSVGEAGGLYYEQYF
CDR3 DNA: TGTGCCAGCAGCGTCGGAGAAGCGGGGGGCCTATACTACGAGCAGTACTTC

clone size: NA
D gene: NA
V gene: TRBV13
J gene: TRBJ2-7
CDR3 protein: CASSLYAGRNYEQYF
CDR3 DNA: TGTGCCAGCAGCTTATACGCAGGGAGGAACTACGAGCAGTACTTC

clone size: few
D gene: TRBD2
V gene: TRBV19
J gene: TRBJ2-3
CDR3 protein: CATGGGRTDTQYF
CDR3 DNA: TGTGCCACCGGCGGGGGTCGCACAGATACGCAGTATTTT

clone size: NA
D gene: TRBD1
V gene: TRBV5-4
J gene: TRBJ2-7
CDR3 protein: CASSSRDRGAYEQYF
CDR3 DNA: TGTGCCAGCAGCTCCCGGGACAGGGGGGCCTACGAGCAGTACTTC

clone size: NA
D gene: NA
V gene: TRBV18
J gene: TRBJ1-1
CDR3 protein: CASSPGAGEAFF
CDR3 DNA: TGTGCCAGCTCACCGGGGGCAGGTGAAGCTTTCTTT

clone size: NA
D gene: TRBD2
V gene: TRBV11-3
J gene: TRBJ2-3
CDR3 protein: CASSSRLAGVGDTQYF
CDR3 DNA: TGTGCCAGCAGCTCCCGACTAGCGGGGGTCGGAGATACGCAGTATTTT

clone size: NA
D gene: NA
V gene: TRBV7-7
J gene: TRBJ2-1
CDR3 protein: CASSPMGAFTYNEQFF
CDR3 DNA: TGTGCTAGCAGCCCAATGGGAGCGTTCACTTACAATGAGCAGTTCTTC

clone size: NA
D gene: TRBD1
V gene: TRBV6-4
J gene: TRBJ2-2
CDR3 protein: CASRGTGRTGELFF
CDR3 DNA: TGTGCCAGCAGAGGGACAGGGAGGACCGGGGAGCTGTTTTTT

clone size: NA
D gene: NA
V gene: TRBV14
J gene: TRBJ2-7
CDR3 protein: CASSQVGRGRYYEQYF
CDR3 DNA: TGTGCCAGCAGCCAAGTAGGCAGGGGTCGGTACTACGAGCAGTACTTC

clone size: few
D gene: NA
V gene: TRBV7-6
J gene: TRBJ2-7
CDR3 protein: CASNQISYEQYF
CDR3 DNA: TGTGCCAGCAATCAGATCTCCTACGAGCAGTACTTC

clone size: few
D gene: NA
V gene: TRBV5-6
J gene: TRBJ2-7
CDR3 protein: CASSSSSYEQYF
CDR3 DNA: TGTGCCAGCAGCTCGAGCTCCTACGAGCAGTACTTC

clone size: NA
D gene: TRBD1
V gene: TRBV10-3
J gene: TRBJ1-1
CDR3 protein: CATLRTGTMNTEAFF
CDR3 DNA: TGTGCCACCCTTAGGACAGGAACCATGAACACTGAAGCTTTCTTT

clone size: few
D gene: NA
V gene: TRBV10-2
J gene: TRBJ2-1
CDR3 protein: CASRRAGRSNEQFF
CDR3 DNA: TGCGCCAGCAGGAGGGCCGGACGTAGCAATGAGCAGTTCTTC

clone size: once
D gene: TRBD2
V gene: TRBV11-2
J gene: TRBJ2-7
CDR3 protein: CASSLDIAGQAYEQYF
CDR3 DNA: TGTGCCAGCAGCTTAGATATAGCGGGACAAGCCTACGAGCAGTACTTC

clone size: few
D gene: NA
V gene: TRBV19
J gene: TRBJ2-2
CDR3 protein: CASPGADTGELFF
CDR3 DNA: TGTGCCAGCCCGGGTGCCGACACCGGGGAGCTGTTTTTT

clone size: NA
D gene: NA
V gene: TRBV19
J gene: TRBJ1-2
CDR3 protein: CASSIDPSYGYTF
CDR3 DNA: TGTGCCAGTAGTATAGATCCCTCCTATGGCTACACCTTC

clone size: NA
D gene: NA
V gene: TRBV18
J gene: TRBJ2-5
CDR3 protein: CASSPLRNRTAGRETQYF
CDR3 DNA: TGTGCCAGCTCACCTCTACGTAATCGGACGGCGGGACGGGAGACCCAGTACTTC

clone size: NA
D gene: NA
V gene: TRBV5-1
J gene: TRBJ2-2
CDR3 protein: CASSREPGVPTGELFF
CDR3 DNA: TGCGCCAGCAGTCGAGAACCAGGGGTTCCCACCGGGGAGCTGTTTTTT

clone size: once
D gene: NA
V gene: TRBV29-1
J gene: TRBJ1-1
CDR3 protein: CSVATGSWNTEAFF
CDR3 DNA: TGCAGCGTCGCCACAGGGTCTTGGAACACTGAAGCTTTCTTT

clone size: NA
D gene: NA
V gene: TRBV5-5
J gene: TRBJ1-3
CDR3 protein: CASSPGWIGNTIYF
CDR3 DNA: TGTGCCAGCAGTCCAGGGTGGATTGGAAACACCATATATTTT

clone size: NA
D gene: TRBD2
V gene: TRBV10-2
J gene: TRBJ2-1
CDR3 protein: CATTRTSGARHEQFF
CDR3 DNA: TGCGCCACTACGAGGACTAGCGGGGCCCGCCATGAGCAGTTCTTC

clone size: NA
D gene: TRBD2
V gene: TRBV7-6
J gene: TRBJ2-1
CDR3 protein: CASSLAIGRSGTSGRNEQFF
CDR3 DNA: TGTGCCAGCAGCTTAGCTATCGGACGCTCCGGGACTAGCGGCCGCAATGAGCAGTTCTTC

clone size: NA
D gene: NA
V gene: TRBV18
J gene: TRBJ1-5
CDR3 protein: CASSPRGIGNQPQHF
CDR3 DNA: TGTGCCAGCTCACCAAGGGGGATAGGCAATCAGCCCCAGCATTTT

clone size: few
D gene: NA
V gene: TRBV27
J gene: TRBJ1-5
CDR3 protein: CASSLRAGMQPQHF
CDR3 DNA: TGTGCCAGCAGTTTAAGGGCAGGGATGCAGCCCCAGCATTTT

clone size: NA
D gene: NA
V gene: TRBV7-9
J gene: TRBJ2-7
CDR3 protein: CASSPRGGGSEQYF
CDR3 DNA: TGTGCCAGCAGCCCTAGGGGGGGAGGGAGCGAGCAGTACTTC

clone size: medium-sized
D gene: NA
V gene: TRBV6-6
J gene: TRBJ1-1
CDR3 protein: CASRDQGTEAFF
CDR3 DNA: TGTGCCAGCAGGGATCAGGGAACTGAAGCTTTCTTT

clone size: NA
D gene: NA
V gene: TRBV18
J gene: TRBJ1-3
CDR3 protein: CASSPGPTSGNTIYF
CDR3 DNA: TGTGCCAGCTCACCAGGGCCAACCTCTGGAAACACCATATATTTT

clone size: NA
D gene: NA
V gene: TRBV19
J gene: TRBJ1-1
CDR3 protein: CASSIPGWDTEAFF
CDR3 DNA: TGTGCCAGTAGTATACCAGGGTGGGACACTGAAGCTTTCTTT

clone size: NA
D gene: NA
V gene: TRBV27
J gene: TRBJ1-2
CDR3 protein: CASSLSRQSYGYTF
CDR3 DNA: TGTGCCAGCAGTTTAAGTAGACAGTCCTATGGCTACACCTTC

clone size: few
D gene: NA
V gene: TRBV4-1
J gene: TRBJ2-3
CDR3 protein: CASSQARGLTDTQYF
CDR3 DNA: TGCGCCAGCAGCCAAGCCCGTGGCCTCACAGATACGCAGTATTTT

clone size: few
D gene: TRBD1
V gene: TRBV11-2
J gene: TRBJ2-1
CDR3 protein: CASSRTETGKFF
CDR3 DNA: TGTGCCAGCAGCCGCACAGAGACAGGGAAGTTCTTC

clone size: NA
D gene: NA
V gene: TRBV29-1
J gene: TRBJ2-7
CDR3 protein: CSVVGWRRGEQYF
CDR3 DNA: TGCAGCGTTGTAGGGTGGCGAAGGGGCGAGCAGTACTTC

clone size: NA
D gene: TRBD1
V gene: TRBV2
J gene: TRBJ1-6
CDR3 protein: CASGMGQGGSPLHF
CDR3 DNA: TGTGCCAGCGGAATGGGACAGGGGGGTTCACCCCTCCACTTT

clone size: NA
D gene: NA
V gene: TRBV7-6
J gene: TRBJ1-5
CDR3 protein: CASSPGAGWRPQHF
CDR3 DNA: TGTGCCAGCAGCCCCGGAGCGGGGTGGCGGCCCCAGCATTTT

clone size: NA
D gene: NA
V gene: TRBV12-5
J gene: TRBJ2-7
CDR3 protein: CASSPPGLTYEQYF
CDR3 DNA: TGTGCTAGTTCTCCCCCGGGACTGACCTACGAGCAGTACTTC

clone size: NA
D gene: TRBD2
V gene: TRBV5-4
J gene: TRBJ2-5
CDR3 protein: CASTSREGETQYF
CDR3 DNA: TGTGCCAGCACCTCGCGGGAGGGGGAGACCCAGTACTTC

clone size: NA
D gene: NA
V gene: TRBV21-1
J gene: TRBJ2-7
CDR3 protein: CASSKGSGVEQYF
CDR3 DNA: TGTGCCAGCAGCAAAGGTTCGGGGGTCGAGCAGTACTTC

clone size: NA
D gene: TRBD1
V gene: TRBV19
J gene: TRBJ1-2
CDR3 protein: CASGDRPLGYTF
CDR3 DNA: TGTGCCAGCGGGGACAGACCCCTTGGCTACACCTTC

clone size: NA
D gene: NA
V gene: TRBV4-1
J gene: TRBJ1-1
CDR3 protein: CASSQGLPQGLAFF
CDR3 DNA: TGCGCCAGCAGCCAAGGGTTACCACAGGGCTTAGCTTTCTTT

clone size: NA
D gene: NA
V gene: TRBV11-2
J gene: TRBJ2-1
CDR3 protein: CASSLGWRGRLYNEQFF
CDR3 DNA: TGTGCCAGCAGCTTAGGTTGGCGGGGGCGACTCTACAATGAGCAGTTCTTC

clone size: NA
D gene: TRBD1
V gene: TRBV6-5
J gene: TRBJ2-7
CDR3 protein: CATRLGQLAPEQYF
CDR3 DNA: TGTGCCACACGATTGGGACAGCTCGCCCCTGAGCAGTACTTC

clone size: NA
D gene: NA
V gene: TRBV7-9
J gene: TRBJ2-5
CDR3 protein: CASSGGQGRETQYF
CDR3 DNA: TGTGCCAGCAGCGGGGGTCAGGGGAGAGAGACCCAGTACTTC

clone size: NA
D gene: TRBD2
V gene: TRBV5-4
J gene: TRBJ2-7
CDR3 protein: CASSLGGTSGPYEQYF
CDR3 DNA: TGTGCCAGCAGCTTGGGAGGGACTAGCGGCCCCTACGAGCAGTACTTC

clone size: few
D gene: NA
V gene: TRBV19
J gene: TRBJ2-1
CDR3 protein: CASSIGSLASQREQFF
CDR3 DNA: TGTGCCAGTAGTATTGGGTCCCTAGCCTCCCAGCGTGAGCAGTTCTTC

clone size: NA
D gene: NA
V gene: TRBV25-1
J gene: TRBJ1-2
CDR3 protein: CASSAKGFNYGYTF
CDR3 DNA: TGTGCCAGCAGTGCAAAGGGGTTTAACTATGGCTACACCTTC

clone size: few
D gene: NA
V gene: TRBV4-1
J gene: TRBJ1-6
CDR3 protein: CASSQDWGGWSPLHF
CDR3 DNA: TGCGCCAGCAGCCAAGATTGGGGGGGGTGGTCACCCCTCCACTTT

clone size: few
D gene: NA
V gene: TRBV6-6
J gene: TRBJ1-4
CDR3 protein: CASSYGATNEKLFF
CDR3 DNA: TGTGCCAGCAGTTACGGAGCAACTAATGAAAAACTGTTTTTT

clone size: few
D gene: NA
V gene: TRBV11-2
J gene: TRBJ2-7
CDR3 protein: CASTPGGHEQYF
CDR3 DNA: TGTGCCAGCACGCCCGGGGGGCACGAGCAGTACTTC

clone size: few
D gene: NA
V gene: TRBV7-2
J gene: TRBJ2-7
CDR3 protein: CASSHSGGTGDF
CDR3 DNA: TGTGCCAGCAGCCACTCCGGTGGGACGGGAGACTTC

clone size: NA
D gene: NA
V gene: TRBV27
J gene: TRBJ1-4
CDR3 protein: CASSTTANEKLFF
CDR3 DNA: TGTGCCAGCAGTACTACGGCTAATGAAAAACTGTTTTTT

clone size: few
D gene: TRBD1
V gene: TRBV25-1
J gene: TRBJ1-1
CDR3 protein: CASSAYTGGNTEAFF
CDR3 DNA: TGTGCCAGCAGTGCCTATACAGGGGGCAACACTGAAGCTTTCTTT

clone size: few
D gene: TRBD1
V gene: TRBV19
J gene: TRBJ2-3
CDR3 protein: CASSRQGGTDTQYF
CDR3 DNA: TGTGCCAGTTCCCGACAGGGCGGCACAGATACGCAGTATTTT

clone size: NA
D gene: NA
V gene: TRBV5-1
J gene: TRBJ2-3
CDR3 protein: CASSDTGVRTDTQYF
CDR3 DNA: TGCGCCAGCAGCGATACCGGGGTTCGCACAGATACGCAGTATTTT

clone size: NA
D gene: TRBD1
V gene: TRBV2
J gene: TRBJ2-1
CDR3 protein: CALDRAGVRNEQFF
CDR3 DNA: TGTGCTCTAGACAGGGCAGGGGTACGCAATGAGCAGTTCTTC

clone size: NA
D gene: TRBD2
V gene: TRBV29-1
J gene: TRBJ2-7
CDR3 protein: CSVEVTSAGTYEQYF
CDR3 DNA: TGCAGCGTTGAAGTGACTAGCGCGGGGACCTACGAGCAGTACTTC

clone size: NA
D gene: TRBD1
V gene: TRBV2
J gene: TRBJ1-6
CDR3 protein: CASPGQGQNSPLHF
CDR3 DNA: TGTGCCAGCCCGGGACAGGGGCAAAATTCACCCCTCCACTTT